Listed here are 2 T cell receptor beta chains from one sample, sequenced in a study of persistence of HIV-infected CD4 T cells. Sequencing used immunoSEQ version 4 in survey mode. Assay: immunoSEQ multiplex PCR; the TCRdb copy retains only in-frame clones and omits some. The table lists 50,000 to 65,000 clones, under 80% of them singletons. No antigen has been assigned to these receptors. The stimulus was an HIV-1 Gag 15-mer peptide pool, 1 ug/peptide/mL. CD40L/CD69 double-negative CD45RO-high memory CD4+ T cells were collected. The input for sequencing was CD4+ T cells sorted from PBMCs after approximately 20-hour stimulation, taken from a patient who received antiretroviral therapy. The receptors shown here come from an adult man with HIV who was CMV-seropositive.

CDR3 loop: CATSSELVGTGDTEAFF. The CDR3 region has the DNA TGTGCCACCAGCAGCGAACTCGTAGGGACGGGTGACACTGAAGCTTTCTTT. This chain connects TRBV15 to TRBJ1-1; a weak D match, TRBD1 (5 bases). V gave up 3 bases and J gave up 3 bases, with 20 bases separating them. CDR3 length: 17 amino acids. The germline CDR1 and CDR2 sequences are LNHNV and YYDKDF (reference sequence).

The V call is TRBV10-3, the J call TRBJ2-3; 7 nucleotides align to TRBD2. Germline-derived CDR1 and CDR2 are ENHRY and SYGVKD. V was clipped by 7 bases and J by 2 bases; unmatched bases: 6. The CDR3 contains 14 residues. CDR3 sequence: CAIKLGGTTDTQYF. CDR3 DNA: TGTGCCATCAAATTGGGGGGGACCACAGATACGCAGTATTTT.